This T cell receptor beta chain derives from a study of blood T cell repertoires in COVID-19. The repertoire was sequenced with immunoSEQ multiplex PCR; TCRdb's copy has only in-frame clones and lacks some. The data contain some 300,000 clones, 87% of them singletons. V dropped 5 bases and J dropped 7; count of bases not matched to a gene: 12. Germline assignment: CDR1 LGHDT and CDR2 YNNKEL (reference sequence). This CDR3 spans 15 amino acids. V gene TRBV3-1 (or the pseudogene TRBV3-2) combines with J gene TRBJ2-7; TRBD1 matches 9 bases. The source is a man younger than 35 with active or convalescent COVID-19. The sample was peripheral blood. CDR3 sequence: CASSSRQGVTREQYF. The DNA for the CDR3 is TGTGCCAGCAGCTCTCGACAGGGGGTAACGAGGGAGCAGTACTTC.